This is a list of T cell receptor beta chains from one sample in a study of Ad26.COV2.S vaccination and SARS-CoV-2 variants. The data were produced by immunoSEQ multiplex PCR, yet TCRdb's version contains in-frame clones alone and is incomplete. Of around 300,000 clones listed, roughly 91% are singletons. Specimen: peripheral blood, collected in a trial of Ad26.COV2.S vaccine versus placebo. These receptors all stem from a person aged 18-60 years who received the Ad26.COV2.S COVID-19 vaccine or a placebo. The CDR3 runs from the conserved cysteine through the conserved F or W. A D gene is named only where the DNA matches it firmly. Some rows mark clone size as missing; the rest say once, few, many or name a class of expanded clone.

d_call j_call v_call clone_size cdr3_aa cdr3_nt
. TRBJ1-4 TRBV4-2 . CASSQGSGRTGEKLFF TGTGCCAGCAGCCAAGGTTCCGGCCGAACAGGGGAAAAACTGTTTTTT
. TRBJ1-5 TRBV19 few CASTEGSNQPQHF TGTGCCAGTACGGAGGGGAGCAATCAGCCCCAGCATTTT
. TRBJ1-4 TRBV18 once CASSLSQGNEKLFF TGTGCCAGCTCACTTTCGCAGGGGAATGAAAAACTGTTTTTT
TRBD1 TRBJ2-5 TRBV10-1 . CASSREGQGPQYF TGCGCCAGCAGTAGGGAGGGACAGGGGCCCCAGTACTTC
. TRBJ2-1 TRBV5-5 . CASSPDKSSYNEQFF TGTGCCAGCAGCCCAGACAAAAGCTCCTACAATGAGCAGTTCTTC
TRBD1 TRBJ2-3 TRBV7-9 once CASSTGQALTDTQYF TGTGCCAGCAGCACCGGACAGGCCCTTACAGATACGCAGTATTTT
. TRBJ1-5 TRBV7-2 . CASSLAPSGGEQPQHF TGTGCCAGCAGCTTAGCCCCTTCGGGGGGAGAACAGCCCCAGCATTTT
. TRBJ1-4 TRBV7-9 . CASSLGPAAQEKLFF TGTGCCAGCAGCTTAGGGCCCGCCGCACAGGAAAAACTGTTTTTT
. TRBJ2-7 TRBV10-3 . CAISDADLFLIEQYF TGTGCCATCAGTGATGCTGACCTTTTCCTGATCGAGCAGTACTTC
TRBD1 TRBJ1-5 TRBV27 . CASSPGGYSNQPQHF TGTGCCAGCAGCCCAGGGGGTTATAGCAATCAGCCCCAGCATTTT
. TRBJ2-1 TRBV3-1/TRBV3-2 few CASSQGYNEQFF TGTGCCAGCAGCCAAGGCTACAATGAGCAGTTCTTC
TRBD1 TRBJ1-3 TRBV19 . CASSHRGPGNTIYF TGTGCCAGTAGCCACAGGGGGCCTGGAAACACCATATATTTT
. TRBJ2-2 TRBV10-1 once CASSDRNTGELFF TGCGCCAGCAGTGATAGGAACACCGGGGAGCTGTTTTTT
. TRBJ1-1 TRBV29-1 . CSVEVAGGTEAFF TGCAGCGTTGAAGTCGCGGGCGGCACTGAAGCTTTCTTT
TRBD1 TRBJ1-3 TRBV5-6 . CASSPGTGGSRNTIYF TGTGCCAGCAGCCCCGGGACAGGGGGTTCTCGGAACACCATATATTTT
TRBD1 TRBJ1-5 TRBV6-5 . CASRGTGWSNQPQHF TGTGCCAGCAGAGGGACAGGGTGGAGCAATCAGCCCCAGCATTTT
. TRBJ1-5 TRBV2 . CASSPLITQPQHF TGTGCCAGCAGTCCGCTTATCACCCAGCCCCAGCATTTT
TRBD2 TRBJ2-1 TRBV19 . CASSIGLAAKEQFF TGTGCCAGTAGTATCGGACTAGCGGCAAAAGAGCAGTTCTTC
. TRBJ2-1 TRBV19 . CASSPLLGFVSNEQFF TGTGCCAGTAGTCCACTGCTAGGATTCGTTAGCAATGAGCAGTTCTTC
TRBD2 TRBJ2-7 TRBV10-3 once CAGGAGGPYEQYF TGTGCCGGAGGAGCGGGAGGGCCTTACGAGCAGTACTTC
. TRBJ2-7 TRBV5-4 . CASSLEGGDRAYEQYF TGTGCCAGCAGCTTGGAAGGTGGAGACAGAGCTTACGAGCAGTACTTC
. TRBJ1-4 TRBV7-9 . CASGPRATNEKLFF TGTGCCAGCGGCCCAAGGGCAACTAATGAAAAACTGTTTTTT
. TRBJ2-5 TRBV7-6 few CASSPHQETQYF TGTGCCAGCAGCCCTCATCAAGAGACCCAGTACTTC
. TRBJ1-5 TRBV2 many CASSKISGEAQPQHF TGTGCCAGCAGCAAAATCTCGGGGGAGGCTCAGCCCCAGCATTTT
. TRBJ2-7 TRBV7-2 . CASSLTGTVWDYEQYF TGTGCCAGCAGCTTGACCGGGACCGTTTGGGACTACGAGCAGTACTTC
. TRBJ1-1 TRBV28 . CASSLAGLVAFF TGTGCCAGCAGTTTAGCGGGTTTGGTAGCTTTCTTT
. TRBJ2-1 TRBV5-4 . CASSRIYEGEQFF TGTGCCAGCAGCCGAATATACGAGGGGGAGCAGTTCTTC
TRBD2 TRBJ2-3 TRBV24-1 . CATSDSLAGEADTQYF TGTGCCACCAGTGACTCACTAGCGGGAGAAGCAGATACGCAGTATTTT
. TRBJ2-7 TRBV20-1 . CSAITDYEQYF TGCAGTGCAATTACAGACTACGAGCAGTACTTC
. TRBJ1-2 TRBV21-1 . CASSKEVRGRLADYGYTF TGTGCCAGCAGCAAAGAGGTGCGGGGAAGGCTGGCGGACTATGGCTACACCTTC
TRBD1 TRBJ1-4 TRBV9 . CASSVDGTGVEKLFF TGTGCCAGCAGCGTAGATGGGACAGGGGTAGAAAAACTGTTTTTT
TRBD2 TRBJ2-1 TRBV7-9 . CASSLGTSGPLNEQFF TGTGCCAGCAGCTTGGGTACTAGCGGGCCGCTCAATGAGCAGTTCTTC
TRBD2 TRBJ2-5 TRBV30 . CAWSVLSGAEGTQYF TGTGCCTGGAGTGTACTAAGCGGGGCGGAAGGGACCCAGTACTTC
. TRBJ1-4 TRBV3-1/TRBV3-2 . CASSQDWEQGREKLFF TGTGCCAGCAGCCAAGATTGGGAACAGGGTAGAGAAAAACTGTTTTTT
. TRBJ2-5 TRBV6-5 . CASRRRWWEQETQYF TGTGCCAGCAGACGAAGGTGGTGGGAACAAGAGACCCAGTACTTC
TRBD2 TRBJ2-1 TRBV27 . CASSLSGLAGYNEQFF TGTGCCAGCAGTTTATCCGGGTTAGCGGGCTACAATGAGCAGTTCTTC